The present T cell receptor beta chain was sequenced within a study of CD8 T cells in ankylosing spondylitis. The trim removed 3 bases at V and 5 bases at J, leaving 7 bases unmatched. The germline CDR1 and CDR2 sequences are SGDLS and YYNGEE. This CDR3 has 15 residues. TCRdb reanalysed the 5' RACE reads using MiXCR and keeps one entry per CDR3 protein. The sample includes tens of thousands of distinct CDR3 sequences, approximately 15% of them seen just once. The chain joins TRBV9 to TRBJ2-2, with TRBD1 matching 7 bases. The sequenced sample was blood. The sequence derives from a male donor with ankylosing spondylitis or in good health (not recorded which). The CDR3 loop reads CASSATGLGTGELFF. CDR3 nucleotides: TGTGCCAGCAGCGCGACAGGGTTAGGAACCGGGGAGCTGTTTTTT.